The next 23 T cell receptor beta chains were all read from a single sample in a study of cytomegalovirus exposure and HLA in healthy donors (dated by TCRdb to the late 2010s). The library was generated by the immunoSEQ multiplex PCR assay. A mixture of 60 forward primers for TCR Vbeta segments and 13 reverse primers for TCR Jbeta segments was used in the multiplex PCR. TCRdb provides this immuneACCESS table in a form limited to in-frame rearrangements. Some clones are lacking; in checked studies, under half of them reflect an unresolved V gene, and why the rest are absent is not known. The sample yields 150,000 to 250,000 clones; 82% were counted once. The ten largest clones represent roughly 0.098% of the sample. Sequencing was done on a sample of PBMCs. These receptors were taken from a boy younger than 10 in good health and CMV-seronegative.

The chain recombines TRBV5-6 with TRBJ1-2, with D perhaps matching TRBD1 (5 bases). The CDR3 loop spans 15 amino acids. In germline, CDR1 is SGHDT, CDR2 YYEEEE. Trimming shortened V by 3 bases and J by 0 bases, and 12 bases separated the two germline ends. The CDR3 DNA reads TGTGCCAGCAGCTCCCTAGGGGAGGCTAACTATGGCTACACCTTC. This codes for CASSSLGEANYGYTF. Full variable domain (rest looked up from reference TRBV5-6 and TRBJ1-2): DAGVTQSPTHLIKTRGQQVTLRCSPKSGHDTVSWYQQALGQGPQFIFQYYEEEERQRGNFPDRFSGHQFPNYSSELNVNALLLGDSALYLCASSSLGEANYGYTFGSGTRLTVV.

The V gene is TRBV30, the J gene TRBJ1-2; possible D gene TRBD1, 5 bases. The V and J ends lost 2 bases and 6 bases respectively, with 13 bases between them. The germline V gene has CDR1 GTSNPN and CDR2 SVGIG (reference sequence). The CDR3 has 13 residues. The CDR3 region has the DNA TGTGCCTGGAGTCATAGGAGGGGCAATGGCTACACCTTC. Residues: CAWSHRRGNGYTF.

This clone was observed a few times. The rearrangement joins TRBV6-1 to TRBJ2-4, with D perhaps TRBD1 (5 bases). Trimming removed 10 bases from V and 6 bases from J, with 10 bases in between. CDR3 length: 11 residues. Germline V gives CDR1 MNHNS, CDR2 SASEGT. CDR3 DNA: TGTGCCACTACAGGCCCAAACATTCAGTACTTC. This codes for CATTGPNIQYF.

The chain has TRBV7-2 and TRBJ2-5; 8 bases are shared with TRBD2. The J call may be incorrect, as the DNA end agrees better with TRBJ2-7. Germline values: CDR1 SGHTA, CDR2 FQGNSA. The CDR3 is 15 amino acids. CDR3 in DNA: TGTGCCAGCAGCTTATCGGGGGGGTTTGTCTACGAGCAGTACTTC. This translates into CASSLSGGFVYEQYF.

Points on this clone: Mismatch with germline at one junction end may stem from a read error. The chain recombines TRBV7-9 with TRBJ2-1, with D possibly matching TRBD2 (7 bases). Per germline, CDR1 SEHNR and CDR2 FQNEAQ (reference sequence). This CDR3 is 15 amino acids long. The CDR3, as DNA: TGTTCCAGCAGCGAACGAGGGGGGGTGTACAATGAGCAGTTCTTC. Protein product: CSSSERGGVYNEQFF.

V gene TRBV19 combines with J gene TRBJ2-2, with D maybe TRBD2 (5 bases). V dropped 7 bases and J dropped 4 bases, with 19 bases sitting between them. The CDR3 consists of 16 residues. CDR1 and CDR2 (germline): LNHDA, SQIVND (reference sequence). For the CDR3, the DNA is TGTGCCAGTACCTCTCAACCCGGGGTTCTCACCGGGGAGCTGTTTTTT. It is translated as CASTSQPGVLTGELFF.

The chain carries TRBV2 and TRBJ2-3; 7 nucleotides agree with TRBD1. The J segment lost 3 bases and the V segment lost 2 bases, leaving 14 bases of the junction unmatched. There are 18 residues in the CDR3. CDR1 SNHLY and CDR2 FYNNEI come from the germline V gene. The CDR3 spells CASSELFRTGYPTDTQYF. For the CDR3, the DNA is TGTGCCAGCAGTGAACTTTTCAGGACAGGTTACCCGACAGATACGCAGTATTTT.

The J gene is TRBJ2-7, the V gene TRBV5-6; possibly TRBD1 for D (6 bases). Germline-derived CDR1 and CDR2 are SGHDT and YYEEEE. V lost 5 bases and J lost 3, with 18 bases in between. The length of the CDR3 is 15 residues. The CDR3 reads CASRGTGYGNYEQYF. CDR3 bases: TGTGCCAGCAGGGGCACAGGGTATGGGAACTACGAGCAGTACTTC.

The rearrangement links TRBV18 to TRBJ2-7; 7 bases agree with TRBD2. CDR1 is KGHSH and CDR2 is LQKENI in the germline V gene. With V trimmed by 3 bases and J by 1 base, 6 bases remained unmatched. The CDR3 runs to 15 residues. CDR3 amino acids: CASSPQRRGSYEQYF. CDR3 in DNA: TGTGCCAGCTCACCCCAGCGGCGGGGGTCCTACGAGCAGTACTTC.

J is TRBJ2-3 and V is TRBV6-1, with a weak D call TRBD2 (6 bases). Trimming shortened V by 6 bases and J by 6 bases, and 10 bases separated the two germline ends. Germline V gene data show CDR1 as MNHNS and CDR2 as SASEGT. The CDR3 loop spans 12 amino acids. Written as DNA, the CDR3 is TGTGCCAGCAGGGACTACAGCGATACGCAGTATTTT. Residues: CASRDYSDTQYF.

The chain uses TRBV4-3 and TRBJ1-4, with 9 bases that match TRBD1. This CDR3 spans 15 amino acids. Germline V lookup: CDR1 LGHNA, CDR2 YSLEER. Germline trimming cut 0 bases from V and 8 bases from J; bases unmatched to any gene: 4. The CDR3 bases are TGCGCCAGCAGCCAAGAGGGACAGGGAGGGGAAAAACTGTTTTTT. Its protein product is CASSQEGQGGEKLFF.

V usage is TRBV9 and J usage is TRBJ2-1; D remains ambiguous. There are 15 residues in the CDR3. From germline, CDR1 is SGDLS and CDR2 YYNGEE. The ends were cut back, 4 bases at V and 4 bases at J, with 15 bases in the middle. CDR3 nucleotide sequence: TGTGCCAGCAGCCCACGCCCCACAGAATACAATGAGCAGTTCTTC. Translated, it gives CASSPRPTEYNEQFF.

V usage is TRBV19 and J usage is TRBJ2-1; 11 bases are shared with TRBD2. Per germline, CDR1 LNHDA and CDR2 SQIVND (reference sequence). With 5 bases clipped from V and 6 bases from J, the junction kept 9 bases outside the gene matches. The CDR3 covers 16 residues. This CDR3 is CASSFGSGGAINEQFF. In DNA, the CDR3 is TGTGCCAGTAGTTTTGGTAGCGGGGGGGCCATCAATGAGCAGTTCTTC.

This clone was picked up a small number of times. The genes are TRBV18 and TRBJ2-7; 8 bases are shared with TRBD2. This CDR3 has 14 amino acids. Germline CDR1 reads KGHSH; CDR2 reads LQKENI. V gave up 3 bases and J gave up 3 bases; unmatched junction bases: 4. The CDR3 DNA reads TGTGCCAGCTCACCTCGGGGGGGAAACTACGAGCAGTACTTC. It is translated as CASSPRGGNYEQYF.

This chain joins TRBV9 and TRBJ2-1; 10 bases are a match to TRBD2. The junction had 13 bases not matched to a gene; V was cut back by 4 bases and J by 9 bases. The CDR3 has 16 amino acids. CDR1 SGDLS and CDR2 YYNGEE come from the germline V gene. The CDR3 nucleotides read TGTGCCAGCAGCCAATTTAGTAGCGGGGGGTTCGGTGAGCAGTTCTTC. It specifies CASSQFSSGGFGEQFF.

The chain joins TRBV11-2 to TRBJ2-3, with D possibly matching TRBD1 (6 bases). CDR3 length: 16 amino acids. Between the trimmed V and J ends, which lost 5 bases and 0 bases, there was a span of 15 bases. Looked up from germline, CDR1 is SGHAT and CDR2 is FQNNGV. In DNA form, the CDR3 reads TGTGCCAGCAGCCCAAGAGGGGGTACGAGCACAGATACGCAGTATTTT. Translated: CASSPRGGTSTDTQYF.

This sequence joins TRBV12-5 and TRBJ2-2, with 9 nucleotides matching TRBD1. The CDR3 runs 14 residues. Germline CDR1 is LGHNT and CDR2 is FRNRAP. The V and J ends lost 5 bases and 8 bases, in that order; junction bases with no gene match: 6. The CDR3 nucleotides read TGTGCTAGTGGTGCCGGGACAGGGACTGGGGAGCTGTTTTTT. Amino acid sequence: CASGAGTGTGELFF.

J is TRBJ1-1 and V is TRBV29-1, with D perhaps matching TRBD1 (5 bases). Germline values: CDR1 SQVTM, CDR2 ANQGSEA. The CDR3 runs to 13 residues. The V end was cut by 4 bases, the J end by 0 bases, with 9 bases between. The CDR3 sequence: CSVGRQLNTEAFF. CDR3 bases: TGCAGCGTTGGAAGACAGCTGAACACTGAAGCTTTCTTT.

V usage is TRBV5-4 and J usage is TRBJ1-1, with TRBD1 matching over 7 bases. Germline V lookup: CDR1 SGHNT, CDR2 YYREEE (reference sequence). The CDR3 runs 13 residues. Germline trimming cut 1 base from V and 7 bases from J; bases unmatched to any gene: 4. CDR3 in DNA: TGTGCCAGCAGCTTGTTACAGGGGAGTGAAGCTTTCTTT. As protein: CASSLLQGSEAFF.

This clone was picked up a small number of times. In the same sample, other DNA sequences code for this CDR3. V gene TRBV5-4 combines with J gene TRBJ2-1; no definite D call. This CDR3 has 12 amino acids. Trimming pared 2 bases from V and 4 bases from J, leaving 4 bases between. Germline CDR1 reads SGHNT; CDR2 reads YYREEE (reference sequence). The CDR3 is CASSFNYNEQFF. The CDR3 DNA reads TGTGCCAGCAGCTTCAATTACAATGAGCAGTTCTTC.

As DNA, the CDR3 is TGTGCCACCAGCAGAGGGACAGGGGGCTACGAGCAGTACTTC. It encodes CATSRGTGGYEQYF. This chain uses TRBV15 with TRBJ2-7; 10 nucleotides align to TRBD1. The CDR3 totals 14 residues. The V gene's germline CDR1 is LNHNV and CDR2 YYDKDF (reference sequence). V trimming: 1 base; J trimming: 3 bases; junction bases outside the gene matches: 0.

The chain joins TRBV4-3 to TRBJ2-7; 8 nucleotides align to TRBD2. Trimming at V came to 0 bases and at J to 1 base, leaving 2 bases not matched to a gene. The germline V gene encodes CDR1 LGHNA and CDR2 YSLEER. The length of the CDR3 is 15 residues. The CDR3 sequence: CASSQETSGSYEQYF. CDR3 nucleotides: TGCGCCAGCAGCCAAGAAACTAGCGGATCCTACGAGCAGTACTTC.

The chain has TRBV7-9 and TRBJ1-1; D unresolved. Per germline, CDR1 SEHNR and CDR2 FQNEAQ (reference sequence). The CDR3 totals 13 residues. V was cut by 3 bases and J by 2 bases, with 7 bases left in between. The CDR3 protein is CASSFLSNTEAFF. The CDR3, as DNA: TGTGCCAGCAGCTTTCTGAGTAACACTGAAGCTTTCTTT.